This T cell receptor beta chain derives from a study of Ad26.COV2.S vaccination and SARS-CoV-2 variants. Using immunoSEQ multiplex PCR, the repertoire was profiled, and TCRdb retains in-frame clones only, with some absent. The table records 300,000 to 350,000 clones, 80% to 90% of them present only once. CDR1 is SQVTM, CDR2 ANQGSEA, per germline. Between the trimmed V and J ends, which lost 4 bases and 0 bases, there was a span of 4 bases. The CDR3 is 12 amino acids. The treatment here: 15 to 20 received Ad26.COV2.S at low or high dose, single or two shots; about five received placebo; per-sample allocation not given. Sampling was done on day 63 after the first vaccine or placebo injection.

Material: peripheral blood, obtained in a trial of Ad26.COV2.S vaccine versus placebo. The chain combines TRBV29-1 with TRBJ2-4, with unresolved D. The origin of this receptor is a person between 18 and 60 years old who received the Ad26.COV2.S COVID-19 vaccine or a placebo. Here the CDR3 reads CSVVAAKNIQYF. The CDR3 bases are TGCAGCGTTGTAGCAGCCAAAAACATTCAGTACTTC.